A selection of T cell receptor beta chains follows, all from one sample in a study of siplizumab effects on memory and regulatory T cells. TCRdb's table, derived via immunoSEQ multiplex PCR, lists solely in-frame clones and lacks some. The sample consists of about 82,000 clones, approximately 88% of them appearing once. Sequences were obtained from Tregs sorted from blood. These receptors were taken from a human donor in good health. Both conserved end residues are part of each CDR3. The D gene is left open where the match is weak. Clone size is stated in some rows and not others, as once, few, many or a class when expanded.

cdr3_aa	cdr3_nt	v_call	j_call	clone_size	d_call
CASSPIAGGTIGELFF	TGTGCCAGCAGCCCTATAGCGGGGGGGACGATCGGGGAGCTGTTTTTT	TRBV5-4	TRBJ2-2	-	TRBD2
CASSLTGGDGYTF	TGTGCCAGCAGCTTAACAGGGGGCGACGGCTACACCTTC	TRBV7-3	TRBJ1-2	few	TRBD1
CASSVQVPMNTEAFF	TGTGCCAGCAGCGTACAGGTTCCCATGAACACTGAAGCTTTCTTT	TRBV11-2	TRBJ1-1	-	-
CASSLVDQYF	TGTGCCAGCAGCTTAGTTGACCAGTACTTC	TRBV7-9	TRBJ2-5	-	-
CASGRGGSYPGNEQFF	TGTGCCAGCGGGAGGGGTGGTTCCTACCCGGGGAATGAGCAGTTCTTC	TRBV2	TRBJ2-1	-	TRBD2
CASSLSKSTDTQYF	TGTGCCAGCAGCTTATCAAAAAGCACAGATACGCAGTATTTT	TRBV7-7	TRBJ2-3	-	-
CASSIDLRAGTVNF	TGTGCCAGTAGTATAGATCTAAGGGCCGGGACAGTTAATTTT	TRBV19	TRBJ2-3	-	TRBD1
CASNSRLLSGNTIYF	TGTGCCAGCAACTCCAGGCTGCTCTCTGGAAACACCATATATTTT	TRBV2	TRBJ1-3	-	-
CASSENTGNQPQHF	TGTGCCAGCAGTGAAAATACAGGGAACCAGCCCCAGCATTTT	TRBV6-5	TRBJ1-5	-	-
CASRTINEQFF	TGTGCCAGCAGGACTATCAATGAGCAGTTCTTC	TRBV2	TRBJ2-1	-	-
CASSGWGDEKLFF	TGTGCCAGCAGTGGTTGGGGGGATGAAAAACTGTTTTTT	TRBV6-1	TRBJ1-4	-	-
CASSAFTGTGLPDTQYF	TGTGCCAGCAGCGCCTTTACCGGGACAGGCCTCCCAGATACGCAGTATTTT	TRBV2	TRBJ2-3	-	TRBD1
CAPRGGVSSYEQYF	TGTGCCCCGAGGGGCGGGGTCAGCTCCTACGAGCAGTACTTC	TRBV30	TRBJ2-7	-	-
CASSSGTTPTDTQYF	TGCGCCAGCAGCTCCGGGACGACCCCCACAGATACGCAGTATTTT	TRBV5-1	TRBJ2-3	-	-
CASSPFQTNRGNTIYF	TGTGCCAGCAGCCCGTTCCAGACGAATAGGGGAAACACCATATATTTT	TRBV11-2	TRBJ1-3	-	-
CASSFQVNTEAFF	TGTGCCAGCAGCTTTCAGGTGAACACTGAAGCTTTCTTT	TRBV7-2	TRBJ1-1	-	-
CASSLNSGGASDTQYF	TGTGCCAGCAGCTTAAATAGCGGGGGGGCCTCAGATACGCAGTATTTT	TRBV7-3	TRBJ2-3	-	TRBD2
CATSRPQGKGLGANVLTF	TGTGCCACCAGCAGACCACAGGGGAAGGGCTTGGGGGCCAACGTCCTGACTTTC	TRBV15	TRBJ2-6	once	TRBD1
CASTLSGAPPGNTIYF	TGTGCCAGCACCCTGTCCGGGGCCCCACCTGGAAACACCATATATTTT	TRBV28	TRBJ1-3	-	-
CASSLDSQVAYEQYF	TGTGCCAGCAGTCTAGACAGTCAGGTAGCCTACGAGCAGTACTTC	TRBV27	TRBJ2-7	-	-